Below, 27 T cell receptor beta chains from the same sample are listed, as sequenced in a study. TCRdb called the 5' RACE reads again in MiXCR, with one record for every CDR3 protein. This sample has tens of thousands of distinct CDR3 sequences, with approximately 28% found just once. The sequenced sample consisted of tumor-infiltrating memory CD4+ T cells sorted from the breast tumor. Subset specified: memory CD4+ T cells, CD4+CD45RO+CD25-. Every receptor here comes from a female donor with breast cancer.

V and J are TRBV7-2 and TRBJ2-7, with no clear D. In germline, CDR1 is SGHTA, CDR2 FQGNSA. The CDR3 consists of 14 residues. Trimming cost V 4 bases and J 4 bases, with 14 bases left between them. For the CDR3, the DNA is TGTGCCAGCAGCTCTTACCTGCGGCAATACGAGCAGTACTTC. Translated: CASSSYLRQYEQYF.

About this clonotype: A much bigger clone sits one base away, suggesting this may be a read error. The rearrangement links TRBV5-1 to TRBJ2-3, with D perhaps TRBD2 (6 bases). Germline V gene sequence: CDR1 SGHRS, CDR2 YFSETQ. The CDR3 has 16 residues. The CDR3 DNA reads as TGCGCCAGCAGCTTGGAGGGGACTGGTGTCACAGGTACGCAGTATTTT. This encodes CASSLEGTGVTGTQYF.

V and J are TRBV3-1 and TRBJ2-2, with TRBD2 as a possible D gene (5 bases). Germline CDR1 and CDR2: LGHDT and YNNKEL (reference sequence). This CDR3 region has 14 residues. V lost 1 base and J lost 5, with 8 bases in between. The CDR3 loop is CASSQVSGTGELFF. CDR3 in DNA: TGTGCCAGCAGCCAAGTGAGCGGAACCGGGGAGCTGTTTTTT.

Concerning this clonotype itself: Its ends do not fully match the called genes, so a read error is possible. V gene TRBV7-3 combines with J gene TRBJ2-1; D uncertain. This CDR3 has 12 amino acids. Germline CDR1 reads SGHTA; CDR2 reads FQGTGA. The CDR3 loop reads CASSGEDRFPVF. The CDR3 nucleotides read TGTGCCAGCAGCGGAGAGGATAGATTCCCGGTTTTC.

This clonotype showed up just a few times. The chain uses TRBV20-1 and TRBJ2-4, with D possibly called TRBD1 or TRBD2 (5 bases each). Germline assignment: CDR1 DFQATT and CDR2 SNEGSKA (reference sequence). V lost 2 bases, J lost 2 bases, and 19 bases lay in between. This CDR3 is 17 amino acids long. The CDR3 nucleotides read TGCAGTGCTAGATCGAGGGGTGGTGGACGTACCAAAAACATTCAGTACTTC. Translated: CSARSRGGGRTKNIQYF.

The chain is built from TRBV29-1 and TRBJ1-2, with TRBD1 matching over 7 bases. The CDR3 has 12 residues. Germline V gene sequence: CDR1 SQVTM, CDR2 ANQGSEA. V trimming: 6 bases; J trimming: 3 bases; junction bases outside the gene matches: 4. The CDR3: CSVVTGDYGYTF. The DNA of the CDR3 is TGCAGCGTCGTAACAGGGGACTATGGCTACACCTTC.

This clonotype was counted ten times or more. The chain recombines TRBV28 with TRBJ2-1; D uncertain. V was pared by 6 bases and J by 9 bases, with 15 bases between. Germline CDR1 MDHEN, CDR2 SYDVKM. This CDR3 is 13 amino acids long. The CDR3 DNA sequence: TGTGCCAGCAGGGATGGCCTCTGGGGTGAGCAGTTCTTC. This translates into CASRDGLWGEQFF. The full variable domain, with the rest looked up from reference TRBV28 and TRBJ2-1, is DVKVTQSSRYLVKRTGEKVFLECVQDMDHENMFWYRQDPGLGLRLIYFSYDVKMKEKGDIPEGYSVSREKKERFSLILESASTNQTSMYLCASRDGLWGEQFFGPGTRLTVL.

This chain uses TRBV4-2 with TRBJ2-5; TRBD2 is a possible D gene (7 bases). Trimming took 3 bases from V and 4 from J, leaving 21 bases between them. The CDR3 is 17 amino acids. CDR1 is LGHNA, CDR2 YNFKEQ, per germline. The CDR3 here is CASSQMGINREGETQYF. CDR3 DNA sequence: TGTGCCAGCAGCCAGATGGGAATAAACAGGGAGGGAGAGACCCAGTACTTC.

CDR3 sequence (DNA): TGTGCCAGCAGCGGACATGTAGCGCCTAGCTCCTACAATGAGCAGTTCTTC. Protein sequence: CASSGHVAPSSYNEQFF. The chain has TRBV9 and TRBJ2-1, with a possible D match to TRBD2 (5 bases). The V end lost 3 bases, the J end lost 0 bases, and 16 bases lay between the germline ends. Germline V gene lookup returns CDR1 SGDLS and CDR2 YYNGEE. This CDR3 is built from 17 residues.

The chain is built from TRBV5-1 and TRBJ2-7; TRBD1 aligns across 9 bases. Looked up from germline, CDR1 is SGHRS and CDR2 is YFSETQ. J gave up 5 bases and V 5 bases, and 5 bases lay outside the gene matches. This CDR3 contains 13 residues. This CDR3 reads CASRETGGDEQYF. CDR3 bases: TGCGCCAGCAGGGAGACAGGGGGAGACGAGCAGTACTTC. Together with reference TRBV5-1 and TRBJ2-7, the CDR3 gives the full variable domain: KAGVTQTPRYLIKTRGQQVTLSCSPISGHRSVSWYQQTPGQGLQFLFEYFSETQRNKGNFPGRFSGRQFSNSRSEMNVSTLELGDSALYLCASRETGGDEQYFGPGTRLTVT.

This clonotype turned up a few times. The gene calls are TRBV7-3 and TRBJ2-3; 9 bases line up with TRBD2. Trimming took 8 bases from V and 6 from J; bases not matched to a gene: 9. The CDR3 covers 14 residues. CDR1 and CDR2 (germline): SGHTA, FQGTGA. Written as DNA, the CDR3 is TGTGCCAGCTCGACGGGACTAGCAGACGATACGCAGTATTTT. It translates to CASSTGLADDTQYF.

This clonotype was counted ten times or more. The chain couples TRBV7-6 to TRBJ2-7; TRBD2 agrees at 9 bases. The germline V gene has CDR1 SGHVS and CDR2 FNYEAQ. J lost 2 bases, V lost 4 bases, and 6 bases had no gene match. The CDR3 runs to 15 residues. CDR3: CASSSRLAETYEQYF. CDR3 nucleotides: TGTGCCAGCAGCTCCCGACTAGCGGAAACCTACGAGCAGTACTTC.

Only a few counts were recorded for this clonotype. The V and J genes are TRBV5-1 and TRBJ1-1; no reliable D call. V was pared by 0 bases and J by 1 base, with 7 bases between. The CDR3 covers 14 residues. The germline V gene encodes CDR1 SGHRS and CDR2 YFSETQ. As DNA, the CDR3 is TGCGCCAGCAGCTTGGCTTCCGAGAACACTGAAGCTTTCTTT. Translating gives CASSLASENTEAFF.

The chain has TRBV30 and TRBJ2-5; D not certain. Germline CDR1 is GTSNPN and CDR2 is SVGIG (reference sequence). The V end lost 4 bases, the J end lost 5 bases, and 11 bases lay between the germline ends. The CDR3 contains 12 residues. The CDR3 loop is CAWTRGEETQYF. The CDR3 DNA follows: TGTGCCTGGACCAGAGGAGAGGAGACCCAGTACTTC.

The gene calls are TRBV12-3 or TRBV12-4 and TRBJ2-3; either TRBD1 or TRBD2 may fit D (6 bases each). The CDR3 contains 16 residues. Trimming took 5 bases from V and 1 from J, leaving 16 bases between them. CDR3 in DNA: TGTGCCAGCAGTACGGGGGCGCGGCGAGGCACAGATACGCAGTATTTT. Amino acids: CASSTGARRGTDTQYF.

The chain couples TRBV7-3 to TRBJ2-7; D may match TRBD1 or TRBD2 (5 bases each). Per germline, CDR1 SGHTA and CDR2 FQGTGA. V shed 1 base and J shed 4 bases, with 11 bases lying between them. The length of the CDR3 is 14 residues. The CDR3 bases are TGTGCCAGCAGCTTAAGGCACGGGGCTTACGAGCAGTACTTC. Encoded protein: CASSLRHGAYEQYF.

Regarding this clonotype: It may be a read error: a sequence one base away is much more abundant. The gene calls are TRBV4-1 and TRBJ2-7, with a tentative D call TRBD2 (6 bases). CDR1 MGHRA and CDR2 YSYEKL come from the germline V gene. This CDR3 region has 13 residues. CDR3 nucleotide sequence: TGCGCCAGCAGCCGGGGGGTATCCTACAAGCAGTACTTC. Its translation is CASSRGVSYKQYF.

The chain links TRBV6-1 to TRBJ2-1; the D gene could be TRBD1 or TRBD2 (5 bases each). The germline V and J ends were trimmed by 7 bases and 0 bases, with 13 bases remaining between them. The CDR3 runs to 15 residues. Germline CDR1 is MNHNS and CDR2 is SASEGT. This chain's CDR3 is CASMGVGVSYNEQFF. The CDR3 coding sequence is TGTGCCAGCATGGGGGTCGGGGTCTCCTACAATGAGCAGTTCTTC.

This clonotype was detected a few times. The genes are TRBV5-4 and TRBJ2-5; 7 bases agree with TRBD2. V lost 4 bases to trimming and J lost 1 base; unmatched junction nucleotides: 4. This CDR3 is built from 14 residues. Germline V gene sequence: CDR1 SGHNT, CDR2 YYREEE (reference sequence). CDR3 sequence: CASSTSSGQETQYF. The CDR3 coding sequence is TGTGCCAGCAGCACCTCTAGCGGCCAAGAGACCCAGTACTTC. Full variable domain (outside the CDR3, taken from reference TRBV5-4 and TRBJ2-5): ETGVTQSPTHLIKTRGQQVTLRCSSQSGHNTVSWYQQALGQGPQFIFQYYREEENGRGNFPPRFSGLQFPNYSSELNVNALELDDSALYLCASSTSSGQETQYFGPGTRLLVL.

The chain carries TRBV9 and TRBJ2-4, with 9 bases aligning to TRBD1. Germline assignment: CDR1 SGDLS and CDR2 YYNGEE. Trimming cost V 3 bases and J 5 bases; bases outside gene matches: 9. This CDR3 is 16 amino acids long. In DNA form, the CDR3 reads TGTGCCAGCAGCGCTGACAGGGGGTCCCGGGAAAACATTCAGTACTTC. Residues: CASSADRGSRENIQYF.

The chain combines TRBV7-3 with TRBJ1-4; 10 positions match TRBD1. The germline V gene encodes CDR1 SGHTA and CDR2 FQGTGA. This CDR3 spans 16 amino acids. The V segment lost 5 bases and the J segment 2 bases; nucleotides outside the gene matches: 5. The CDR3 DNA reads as TGTGCCAGCAGCCCGACAGGGGGCACGACTAATGAAAAACTGTTTTTT. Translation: CASSPTGGTTNEKLFF.

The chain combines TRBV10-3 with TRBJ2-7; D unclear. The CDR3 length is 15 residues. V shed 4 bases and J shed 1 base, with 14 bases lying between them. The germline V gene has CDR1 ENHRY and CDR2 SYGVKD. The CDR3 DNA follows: TGTGCCATCAGTGCAGCTACTACTCCTTCCTACGAGCAGTACTTC. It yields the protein CAISAATTPSYEQYF.

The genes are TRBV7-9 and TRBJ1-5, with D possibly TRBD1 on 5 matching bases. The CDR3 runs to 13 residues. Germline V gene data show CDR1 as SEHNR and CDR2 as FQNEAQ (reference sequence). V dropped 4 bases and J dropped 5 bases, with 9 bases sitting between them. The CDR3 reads CASSSQGDQPQHF. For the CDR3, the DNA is TGTGCCAGCAGCTCCCAGGGTGATCAGCCCCAGCATTTT.

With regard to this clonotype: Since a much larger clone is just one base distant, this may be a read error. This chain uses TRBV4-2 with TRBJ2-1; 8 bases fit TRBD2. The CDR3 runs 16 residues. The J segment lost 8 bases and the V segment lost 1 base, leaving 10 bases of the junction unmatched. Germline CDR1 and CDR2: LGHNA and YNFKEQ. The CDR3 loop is CASSQGPGGPGHEQFF. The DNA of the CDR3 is TGTGCCAGCAGCCAAGGTCCGGGAGGGCCTGGACATGAGCAGTTCTTC.

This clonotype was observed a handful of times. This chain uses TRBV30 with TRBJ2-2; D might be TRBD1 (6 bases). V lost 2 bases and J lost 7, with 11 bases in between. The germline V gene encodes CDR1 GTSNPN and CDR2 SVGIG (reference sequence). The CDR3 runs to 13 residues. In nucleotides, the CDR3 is TGTGCCTGGAGTACAGGGTCTCACGGGGAGCTGTTTTTT. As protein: CAWSTGSHGELFF.

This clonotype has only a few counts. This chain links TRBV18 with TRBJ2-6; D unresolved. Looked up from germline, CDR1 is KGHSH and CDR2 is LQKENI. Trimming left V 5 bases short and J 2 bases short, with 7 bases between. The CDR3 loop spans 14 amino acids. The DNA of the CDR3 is TGTGCCAGCTCAGGGCCGACTGGGGCCAACGTCCTGACTTTC. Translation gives CASSGPTGANVLTF.

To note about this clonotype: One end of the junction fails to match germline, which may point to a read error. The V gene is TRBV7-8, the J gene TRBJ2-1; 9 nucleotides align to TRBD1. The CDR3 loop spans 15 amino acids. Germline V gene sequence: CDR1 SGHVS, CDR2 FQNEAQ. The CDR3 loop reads CAGSPGTGRINEQFF. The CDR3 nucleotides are TGTGCCGGCAGCCCCGGGACAGGGAGGATCAATGAGCAGTTCTTC.